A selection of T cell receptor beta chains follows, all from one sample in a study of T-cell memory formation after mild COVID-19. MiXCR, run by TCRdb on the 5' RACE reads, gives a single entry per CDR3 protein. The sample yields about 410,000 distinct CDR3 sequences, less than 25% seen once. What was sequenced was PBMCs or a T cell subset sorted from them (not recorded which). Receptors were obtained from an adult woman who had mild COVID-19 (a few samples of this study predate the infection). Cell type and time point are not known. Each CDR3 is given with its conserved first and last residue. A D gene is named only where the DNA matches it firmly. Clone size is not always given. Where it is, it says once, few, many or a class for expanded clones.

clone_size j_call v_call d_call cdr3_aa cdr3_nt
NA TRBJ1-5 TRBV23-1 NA CASLGMGPYSNQPQHF TGCGCCAGCCTCGGGATGGGACCCTATAGCAATCAGCCCCAGCATTTT
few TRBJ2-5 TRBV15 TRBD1 CATSRPPGGRETQYF TGTGCCACCAGCAGACCCCCAGGGGGCCGGGAGACCCAGTACTTC
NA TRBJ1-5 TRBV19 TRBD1 CASQSWTGGNQPQHF TGTGCCAGCCAATCTTGGACAGGGGGCAATCAGCCCCAGCATTTT
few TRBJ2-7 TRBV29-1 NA CSVEILGAYEQYF TGCAGCGTTGAAATCCTTGGTGCCTACGAGCAGTACTTC
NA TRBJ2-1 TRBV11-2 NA CASSQARHNEQFF TGTGCCAGCAGCCAGGCGCGTCACAATGAGCAGTTCTTC
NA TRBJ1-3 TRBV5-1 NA CASSLARTSGNTIYF TGCGCCAGCAGCTTGGCCCGGACCTCTGGAAACACCATATATTTT
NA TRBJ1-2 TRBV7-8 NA CASSPRWGAKGGGYTF TGTGCCAGCAGCCCCCGATGGGGGGCCAAGGGTGGTGGCTACACCTTC
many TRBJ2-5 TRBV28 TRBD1 CASSPPGQGKETQYF TGTGCCAGCAGTCCCCCGGGACAGGGGAAAGAGACCCAGTACTTC
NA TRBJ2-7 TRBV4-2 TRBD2 CASSQVLAGSSYEQYF TGTGCCAGCAGCCAAGTGTTAGCGGGATCCTCCTACGAGCAGTACTTC
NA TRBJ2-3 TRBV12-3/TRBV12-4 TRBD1 CASSLDRGVDTQYF TGTGCCAGCAGTTTAGACAGGGGAGTAGATACGCAGTATTTT
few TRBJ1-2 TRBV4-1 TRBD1 CASSTVGTAPNYGYTF TGCGCCAGCAGCACTGTCGGGACAGCACCGAACTATGGCTACACCTTC
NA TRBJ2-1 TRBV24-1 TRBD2 CATSAITSGRTYNEQFF TGTGCCACCAGTGCTATCACTAGCGGGAGGACATACAATGAGCAGTTCTTC
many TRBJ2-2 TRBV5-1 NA CASSLSGTNTGELFF TGCGCCAGCAGCTTGTCAGGGACGAACACCGGGGAGCTGTTTTTT
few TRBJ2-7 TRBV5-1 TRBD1 CASSVLPGQGYEQYF TGCGCCAGCAGCGTCCTACCGGGACAGGGATACGAGCAGTACTTC
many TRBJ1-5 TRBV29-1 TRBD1 CSAGAALDRAAQHF TGCAGCGCTGGTGCGGCTTTGGACAGGGCAGCCCAGCATTTT